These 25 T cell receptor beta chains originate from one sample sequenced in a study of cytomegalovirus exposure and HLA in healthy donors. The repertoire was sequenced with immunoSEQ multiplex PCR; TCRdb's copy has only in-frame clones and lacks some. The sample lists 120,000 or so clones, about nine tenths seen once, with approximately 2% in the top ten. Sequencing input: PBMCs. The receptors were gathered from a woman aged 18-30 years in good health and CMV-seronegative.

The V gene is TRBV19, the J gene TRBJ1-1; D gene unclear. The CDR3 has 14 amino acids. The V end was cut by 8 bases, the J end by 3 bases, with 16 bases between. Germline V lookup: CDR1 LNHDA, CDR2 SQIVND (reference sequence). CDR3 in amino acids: CASSLMGGYTEAFF. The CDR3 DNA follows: TGTGCCAGTTCCCTCATGGGAGGGTACACTGAAGCTTTCTTT.

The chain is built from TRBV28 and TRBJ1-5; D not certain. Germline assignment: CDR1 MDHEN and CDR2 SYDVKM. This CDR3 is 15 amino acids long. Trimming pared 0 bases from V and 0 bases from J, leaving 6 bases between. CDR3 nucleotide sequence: TGTGCCAGCAGTTTATGGGCAGATAGCAATCAGCCCCAGCATTTT. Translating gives CASSLWADSNQPQHF.

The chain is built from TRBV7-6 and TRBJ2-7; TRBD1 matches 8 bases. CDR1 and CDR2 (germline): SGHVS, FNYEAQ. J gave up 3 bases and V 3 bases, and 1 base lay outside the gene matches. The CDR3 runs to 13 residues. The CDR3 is CASSFGTGYEQYF. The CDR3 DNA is TGTGCCAGCAGCTTCGGGACAGGCTACGAGCAGTACTTC.

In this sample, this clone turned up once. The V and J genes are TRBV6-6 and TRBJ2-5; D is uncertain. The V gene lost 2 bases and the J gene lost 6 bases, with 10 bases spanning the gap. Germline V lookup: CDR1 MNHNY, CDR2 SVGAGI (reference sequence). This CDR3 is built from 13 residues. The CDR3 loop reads CASSYIQSKTQYF. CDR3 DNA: TGTGCCAGCAGTTACATTCAGTCGAAGACCCAGTACTTC.

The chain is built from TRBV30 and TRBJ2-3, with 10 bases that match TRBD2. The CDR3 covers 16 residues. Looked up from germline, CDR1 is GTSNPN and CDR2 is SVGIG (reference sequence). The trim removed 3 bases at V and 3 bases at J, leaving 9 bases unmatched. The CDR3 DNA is TGTGCCTGGAGCCTACCCCGGACTAGCGGAACAGATACGCAGTATTTT. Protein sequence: CAWSLPRTSGTDTQYF.

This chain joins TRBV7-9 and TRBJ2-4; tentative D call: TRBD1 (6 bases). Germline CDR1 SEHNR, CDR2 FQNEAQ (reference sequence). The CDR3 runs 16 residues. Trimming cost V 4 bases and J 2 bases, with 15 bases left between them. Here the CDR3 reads CASSSPSDSPKNIQYF. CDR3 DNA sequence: TGTGCCAGCAGCTCCCCCTCGGACAGCCCCAAAAACATTCAGTACTTC.

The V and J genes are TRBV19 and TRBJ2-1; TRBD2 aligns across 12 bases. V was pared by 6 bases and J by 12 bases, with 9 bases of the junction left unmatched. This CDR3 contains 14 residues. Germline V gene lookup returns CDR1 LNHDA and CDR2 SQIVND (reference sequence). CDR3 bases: TGTGCCAGTAGGGCTAGCGGGAGGGTGGCAATGCAGTTCTTC. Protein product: CASRASGRVAMQFF. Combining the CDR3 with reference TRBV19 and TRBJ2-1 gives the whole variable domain DGGITQSPKYLFRKEGQNVTLSCEQNLNHDAMYWYRQDPGQGLRLIYYSQIVNDFQKGDIAEGYSVSREKKESFPLTVTSAQKNPTAFYLCASRASGRVAMQFFGPGTRLTVL.

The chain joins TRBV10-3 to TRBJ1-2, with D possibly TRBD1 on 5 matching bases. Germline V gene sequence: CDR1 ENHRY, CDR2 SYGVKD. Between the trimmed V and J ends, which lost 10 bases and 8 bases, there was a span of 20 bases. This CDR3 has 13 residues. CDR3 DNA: TGTGCCACCAGGGAGAGGTCCGGGGGGGGCTACACCTTC. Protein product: CATRERSGGGYTF.

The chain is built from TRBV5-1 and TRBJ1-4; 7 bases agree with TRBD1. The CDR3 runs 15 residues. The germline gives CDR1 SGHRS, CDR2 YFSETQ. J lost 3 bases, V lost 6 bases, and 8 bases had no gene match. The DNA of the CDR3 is TGCGCCAGCAATCGAGGGACAGCCTCTAATGAAAAACTGTTTTTT. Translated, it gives CASNRGTASNEKLFF.

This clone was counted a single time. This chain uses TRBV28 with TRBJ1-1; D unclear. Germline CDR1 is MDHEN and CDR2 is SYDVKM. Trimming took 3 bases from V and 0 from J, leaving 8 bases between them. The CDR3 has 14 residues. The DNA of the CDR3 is TGTGCCAGCAGTTTCATGAGGCTGAACACTGAAGCTTTCTTT. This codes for CASSFMRLNTEAFF.

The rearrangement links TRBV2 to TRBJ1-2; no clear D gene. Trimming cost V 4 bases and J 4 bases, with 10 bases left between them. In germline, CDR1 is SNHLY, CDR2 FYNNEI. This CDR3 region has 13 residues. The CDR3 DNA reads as TGTGCCAGCAGTGTGGTAAGCGGCTATGGCTACACCTTC. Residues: CASSVVSGYGYTF.

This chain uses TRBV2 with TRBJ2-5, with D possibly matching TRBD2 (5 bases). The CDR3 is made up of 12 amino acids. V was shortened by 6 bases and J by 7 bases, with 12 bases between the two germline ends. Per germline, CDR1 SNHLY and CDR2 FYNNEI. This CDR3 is CASRTRVGTQYF. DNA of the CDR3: TGTGCCAGCAGAACTAGGGTGGGGACCCAGTACTTC.

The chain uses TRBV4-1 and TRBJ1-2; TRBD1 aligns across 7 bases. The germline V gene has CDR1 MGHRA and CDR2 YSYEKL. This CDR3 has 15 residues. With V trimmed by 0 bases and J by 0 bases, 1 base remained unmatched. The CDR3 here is CASSQDRGPNYGYTF. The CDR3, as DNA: TGCGCCAGCAGCCAAGATAGGGGGCCTAACTATGGCTACACCTTC.

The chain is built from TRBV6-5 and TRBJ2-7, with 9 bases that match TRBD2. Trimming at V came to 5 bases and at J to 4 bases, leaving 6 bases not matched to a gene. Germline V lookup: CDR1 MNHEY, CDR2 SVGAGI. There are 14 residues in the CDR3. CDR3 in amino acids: CASSTAGGLYEQYF. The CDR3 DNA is TGTGCCAGCAGTACCGCGGGGGGGCTATACGAGCAGTACTTC.

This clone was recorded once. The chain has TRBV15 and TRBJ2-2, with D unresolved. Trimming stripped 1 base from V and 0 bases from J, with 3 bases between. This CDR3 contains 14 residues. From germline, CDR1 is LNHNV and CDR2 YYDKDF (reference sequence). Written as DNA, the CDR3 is TGTGCCACCAGCAGAGTCACGAACACCGGGGAGCTGTTTTTT. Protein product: CATSRVTNTGELFF.

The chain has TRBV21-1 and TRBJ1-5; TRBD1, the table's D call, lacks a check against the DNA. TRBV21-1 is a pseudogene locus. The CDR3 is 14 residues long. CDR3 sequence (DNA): TGTGCCAGCAGCAAAGGACAGGGCGGCCAGCCCCAGCATTTT. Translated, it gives CASSKGQGGQPQHF.

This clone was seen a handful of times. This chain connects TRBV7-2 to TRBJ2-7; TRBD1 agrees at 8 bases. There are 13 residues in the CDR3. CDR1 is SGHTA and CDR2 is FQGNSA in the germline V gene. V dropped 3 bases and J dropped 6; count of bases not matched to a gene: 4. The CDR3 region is CASSLDRVREQYF. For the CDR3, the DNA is TGTGCCAGCAGCTTGGACAGGGTCCGCGAGCAGTACTTC.

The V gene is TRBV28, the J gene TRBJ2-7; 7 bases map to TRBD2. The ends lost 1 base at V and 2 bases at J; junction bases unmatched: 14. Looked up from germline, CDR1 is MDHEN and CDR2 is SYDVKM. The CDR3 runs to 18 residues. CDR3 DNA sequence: TGTGCCAGCAGTTTATCCCTTATTCTGACTAGCAGCCCCTACGAGCAGTACTTC. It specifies CASSLSLILTSSPYEQYF.

The CDR3 sequence is CAWSPWGGPRAFF. The CDR3 coding sequence is TGTGCCTGGAGTCCATGGGGGGGCCCGAGGGCTTTCTTT. This chain uses TRBV30 with TRBJ1-1; D might be TRBD1 (6 bases). Germline CDR1 GTSNPN, CDR2 SVGIG (reference sequence). V lost 2 bases and J lost 11, with 18 bases in between. This CDR3 has 13 residues.

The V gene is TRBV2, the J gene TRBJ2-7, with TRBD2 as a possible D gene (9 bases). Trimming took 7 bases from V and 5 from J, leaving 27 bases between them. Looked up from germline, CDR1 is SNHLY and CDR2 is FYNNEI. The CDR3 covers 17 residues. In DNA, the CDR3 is TGTGCCAGCACCGGACAGGGAGGACTAGCGAGCTTTCACGAGCAGTACTTC. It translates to CASTGQGGLASFHEQYF.

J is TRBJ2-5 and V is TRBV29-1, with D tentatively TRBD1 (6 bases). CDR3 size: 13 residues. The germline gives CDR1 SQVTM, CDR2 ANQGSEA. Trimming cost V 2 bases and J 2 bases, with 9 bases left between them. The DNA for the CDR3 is TGCAGCGTTGAACTACAGGGTCAAGAGACCCAGTACTTC. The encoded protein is CSVELQGQETQYF.

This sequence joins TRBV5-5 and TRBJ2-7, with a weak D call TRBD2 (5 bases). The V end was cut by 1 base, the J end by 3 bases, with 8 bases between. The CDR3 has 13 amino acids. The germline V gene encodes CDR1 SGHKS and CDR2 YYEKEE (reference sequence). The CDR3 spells CASSLSAGYEQYF. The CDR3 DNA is TGTGCCAGCAGCTTGTCTGCGGGCTACGAGCAGTACTTC. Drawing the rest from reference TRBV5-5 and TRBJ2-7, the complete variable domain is DAGVTQSPTHLIKTRGQQVTLRCSPISGHKSVSWYQQVLGQGPQFIFQYYEKEERGRGNFPDRFSARQFPNYSSELNVNALLLGDSALYLCASSLSAGYEQYFGPGTRLTVT.

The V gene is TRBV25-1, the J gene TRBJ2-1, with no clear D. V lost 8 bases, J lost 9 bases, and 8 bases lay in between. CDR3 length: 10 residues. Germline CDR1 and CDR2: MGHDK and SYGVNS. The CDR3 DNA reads TGTGCCAGCTACTCTGGTGAGCAGTTCTTC. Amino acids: CASYSGEQFF.

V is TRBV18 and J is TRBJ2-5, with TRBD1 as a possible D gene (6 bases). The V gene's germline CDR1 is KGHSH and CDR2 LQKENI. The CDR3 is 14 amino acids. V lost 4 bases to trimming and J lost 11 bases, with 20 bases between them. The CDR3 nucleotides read TGTGCCAGCTCACTAATACAGGGTTTGAGTACTCAGTACTTC. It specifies CASSLIQGLSTQYF.

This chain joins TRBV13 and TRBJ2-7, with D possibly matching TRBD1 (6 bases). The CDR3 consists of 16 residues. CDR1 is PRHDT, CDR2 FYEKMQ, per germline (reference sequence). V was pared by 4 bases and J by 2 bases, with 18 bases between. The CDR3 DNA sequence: TGTGCCAGCAGCTCTTTACAAGACACAGGGACCTACGAGCAGTACTTC. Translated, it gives CASSSLQDTGTYEQYF.